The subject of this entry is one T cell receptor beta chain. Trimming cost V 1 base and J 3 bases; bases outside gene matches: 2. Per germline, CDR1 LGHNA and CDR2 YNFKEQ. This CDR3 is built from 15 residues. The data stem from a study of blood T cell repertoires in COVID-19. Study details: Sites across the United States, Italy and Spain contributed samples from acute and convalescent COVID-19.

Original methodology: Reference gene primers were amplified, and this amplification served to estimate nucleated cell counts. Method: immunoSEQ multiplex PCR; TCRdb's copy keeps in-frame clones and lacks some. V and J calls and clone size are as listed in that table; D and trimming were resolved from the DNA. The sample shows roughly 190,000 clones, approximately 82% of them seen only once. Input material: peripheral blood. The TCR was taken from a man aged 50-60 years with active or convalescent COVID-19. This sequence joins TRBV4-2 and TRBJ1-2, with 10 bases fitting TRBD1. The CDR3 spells CASSQGGTGDYGYTF. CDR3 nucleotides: TGTGCCAGCAGCCAAGGGGGGACAGGGGACTATGGCTACACCTTC.